This T cell receptor beta chain was identified during a study of T cell repertoires in cytomegalovirus infection. This clonotype was counted ten times or more. Via MiXCR, TCRdb re-called the reads, giving one row per CDR3 protein. The sample has under 250,000 distinct CDR3 sequences, roughly 6.5% seen once. Germline values: CDR1 SGHTA, CDR2 FQGNSA. This CDR3 has 14 amino acids. Trimming removed 1 base at V and 5 bases at J, with 8 bases between. The sequence was obtained from a human donor in good health (CMV status not recorded). Some clones in this sample may be carry-over from other donors' samples. Sequencing input: PBMCs. The genes are TRBV7-2 and TRBJ2-2; perhaps D is TRBD1 or TRBD2 (5 bases each). The CDR3 is CASSLVGGTGELFF. CDR3 nucleotides: TGTGCCAGCAGCTTAGTTGGGGGAACCGGGGAGCTGTTTTTT. The full variable domain, rest sourced from reference TRBV7-2 and TRBJ2-2, is GAGVSQSPSNKVTEKGKDVELRCDPISGHTALYWYRQSLGQGLEFLIYFQGNSAPDKSGLPSDRFSAERTGGSVSTLTIQRTQQEDSAVYLCASSLVGGTGELFFGEGSRLTVL.